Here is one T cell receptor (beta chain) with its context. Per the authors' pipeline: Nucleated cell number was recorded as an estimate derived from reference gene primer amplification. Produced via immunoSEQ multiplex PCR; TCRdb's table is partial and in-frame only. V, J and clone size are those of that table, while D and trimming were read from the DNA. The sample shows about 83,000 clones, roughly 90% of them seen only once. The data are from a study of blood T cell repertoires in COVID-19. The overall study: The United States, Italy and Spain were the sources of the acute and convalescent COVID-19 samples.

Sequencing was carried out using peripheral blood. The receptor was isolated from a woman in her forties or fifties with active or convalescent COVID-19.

This CDR3 is CASSKWQGAASGGELFF. CDR3 DNA sequence: TGTGCCAGCAGCAAATGGCAGGGGGCGGCTTCGGGCGGGGAGCTGTTTTTT. The V gene is TRBV9, the J gene TRBJ2-2; 8 bases align to TRBD1. The CDR3 totals 17 residues. Trimming took 4 bases from V and 7 from J; bases not matched to a gene: 15. Germline CDR1 SGDLS, CDR2 YYNGEE.